This T cell receptor (beta chain) emerged from a study of CD8+ T cells in alopecia areata. Study in general: Tofacitinib treatment spanned 6 to 18 months, with 6 months off drug afterward. Findings of the study overall: In patients, TCRs were shared less clearly than in mice, and HLA may possibly be involved.

Concerning this clone itself: Its specificity is not known.

Peripheral blood samples and lesional scalp punch biopsies were obtained from alopecia areata patients. Following extraction, RNA underwent reverse transcription to cDNA, which served as the sequencing template. The protocol was immunoSEQ multiplex PCR, while the TCRdb copy is restricted to in-frame clones and leaves out a portion. The table includes 140,000 to 150,000 clones, 51% detected once. V lost 6 bases and J lost 2; bases outside the gene matches: 10. Per germline, CDR1 LNHDA and CDR2 SQIVND (reference sequence). The CDR3 runs 15 residues. The clonotype originates from a human donor with alopecia areata. Sequences were derived from CD4+ T cells sorted from blood, sampled at week 0. The chain is built from TRBV19 and TRBJ2-7; TRBD2 aligns across 7 bases. CDR3 nucleotide sequence: TGTGCCAGTAGCCCCACCTTGACTAGCACCTACGAGCAGTACTTC. This encodes CASSPTLTSTYEQYF.